This entry features one T cell receptor beta chain sequence. Its antigen is not known. The data were taken from a study of shared clonotypes between healthy human individuals. General observations from the study: Relative to clonotypes present in all four donors, those not shared had lower generation probabilities. The researchers took only blood, and tissue repertoires probably look different.

This was a deep-level run. TCRdb keeps only in-frame clones here, not all; method: immunoSEQ multiplex PCR. The sample records about 2.4 million clones, roughly 93% being singletons. The CDR3 consists of 14 residues. Germline-derived CDR1 and CDR2 are MDHEN and SYDVKM. V dropped 7 bases and J dropped 7 bases, with 17 bases sitting between them. Donors had no recently reported acute infections or vaccinations and were HIV-negative. This receptor was identified in a man younger than 35 in good health. Some clones in this sample may be carry-over from other donors' samples. The sample taken for sequencing was naive CD4+ T cells from PBMCs. As to subset: CD45RA+ positively selected. The rearrangement joins TRBV28 to TRBJ2-1; D call uncertain. CDR3 sequence: CASTPLLPRNEQFF. For the CDR3, the DNA is TGTGCCAGCACCCCTCTCCTCCCCAGGAATGAGCAGTTCTTC. Drawing the rest from reference TRBV28 and TRBJ2-1, the complete variable domain is DVKVTQSSRYLVKRTGEKVFLECVQDMDHENMFWYRQDPGLGLRLIYFSYDVKMKEKGDIPEGYSVSREKKERFSLILESASTNQTSMYLCASTPLLPRNEQFFGPGTRLTVL.